A single sample is the source of the 3 T cell receptor beta chains below, sequenced in a study of post-analysis software for immune sequencing data. Researchers reported that TCR beta cDNA libraries carried unique molecular identifiers. Each CDR3 protein gets one entry after TCRdb re-called the PCR reads with MiXCR. The sample has roughly 200,000 distinct CDR3 sequences; about 30% are singletons. These receptors lack a known antigen. Findings of the study overall: Comparison of patients with controls showed about 5 TRBV segments more frequent in patients, TRBV5-6, TRBV5-1 and TRBV20-1 among them.

Source material: blood. Receptor source: a girl aged 2 to 17 with multiple sclerosis.

There are a few counts of this clonotype. The chain is built from TRBV5-1 and TRBJ2-1; D call uncertain. The CDR3 sequence is 12 residues long. Germline-derived CDR1 and CDR2 are SGHRS and YFSETQ. V gave up 4 bases and J gave up 12 bases, with 14 bases separating them. The CDR3 DNA reads TGCGCCAGCAGCGGCCGGTCCGTTGGGCAGTTCTTC. Its translation: CASSGRSVGQFF.

This clonotype came up many times. V is TRBV18 and J is TRBJ2-7; D gene ambiguous. This CDR3 contains 13 residues. V was shortened by 1 base and J by 6 bases, with 10 bases between the two germline ends. CDR1 and CDR2 from the germline V gene are KGHSH and LQKENI. CDR3 bases: TGTGCCAGCTCACCACGTTCCCCCCGCGAGCAGTACTTC. This translates into CASSPRSPREQYF. The full variable domain, its missing parts supplied by reference TRBV18 and TRBJ2-7, is NAGVMQNPRHLVRRRGQEARLRCSPMKGHSHVYWYRQLPEEGLKFMVYLQKENIIDESGMPKERFSAEFPKEGPSILRIQQVVRGDSAAYFCASSPRSPREQYFGPGTRLTVT.

The chain couples TRBV15 to TRBJ1-1, with unresolved D. In germline, CDR1 is LNHNV, CDR2 YYDKDF (reference sequence). CDR3 length: 12 amino acids. The CDR3 protein is CATGNWNTEAFF. CDR3 coding DNA: TGTGCTACCGGCAACTGGAACACTGAAGCTTTCTTT.